The 12 T cell receptor beta chains in this list originate from one sample, sequenced in a study of cytomegalovirus exposure and HLA in healthy donors. The PCR made use of 60 Vbeta and 13 Jbeta primers. The assay was immunoSEQ multiplex PCR, and TCRdb's table has in-frame clones only and misses some. The sample shows 100,000 to 150,000 clones, over 75% of them seen only once. Sequencing was performed on PBMCs. The receptors were sampled from a man aged 18 to 29 in good health and CMV-seropositive.

The genes are TRBV7-2 and TRBJ1-3; 7 bases are shared with TRBD1. V was pared by 3 bases and J by 1 base, with 12 bases of the junction left unmatched. Germline-derived CDR1 and CDR2 are SGHTA and FQGNSA. The CDR3 contains 18 residues. This CDR3 is CASSFSLTPGQSGNTIYF. The DNA for the CDR3 is TGTGCCAGCAGCTTTTCCCTTACTCCGGGACAGTCTGGAAACACCATATATTTT.

The chain uses TRBV4-3 and TRBJ2-5; possible D gene TRBD1, 8 bases. The germline V gene encodes CDR1 LGHNA and CDR2 YSLEER. The germline V and J ends were trimmed by 5 bases and 9 bases, with 13 bases remaining between them. The CDR3 spans 12 residues. CDR3 residues: CASSGQGGAQYF. The CDR3 coding sequence is TGCGCCAGCAGCGGACAGGGAGGGGCCCAGTACTTC.

This clone came up a few times. The chain combines TRBV9 with TRBJ1-1, with a weak D call TRBD1 (5 bases). The V and J ends lost 3 bases and 2 bases respectively, with 8 bases between them. Germline V gives CDR1 SGDLS, CDR2 YYNGEE. This CDR3 is 13 amino acids long. The CDR3 DNA reads as TGTGCCAGCAGCGGGGGGGGTAACACTGAAGCTTTCTTT. Translating it yields CASSGGGNTEAFF.

V and J are TRBV5-6 and TRBJ2-7; a possible D gene is TRBD1 (6 bases). V lost 2 bases and J lost 4, with 16 bases in between. Per the germline V gene, CDR1 is SGHDT and CDR2 is YYEEEE. The CDR3 length is 15 residues. The chain's CDR3 is CASSFPGIRGYEQYF. The CDR3 DNA reads TGTGCCAGCAGCTTTCCAGGGATTAGGGGGTACGAGCAGTACTTC.

For this clone: One end of the junction varies from germline; a read error may be responsible. The rearrangement links TRBV7-9 to TRBJ2-3; TRBD2 might be the D (5 bases). The CDR3 spans 15 residues. Germline lookup yields CDR1 SEHNR and CDR2 FQNEAQ (reference sequence). CDR3 in DNA: TGTTCCAGCAGCTTAGGAGCGGAGTACACAGATACGCAGTATTTT. Protein: CSSSLGAEYTDTQYF.

The gene calls are TRBV15 and TRBJ2-1; 7 nucleotides align to TRBD2. Per the germline V gene, CDR1 is LNHNV and CDR2 is YYDKDF (reference sequence). The trim removed 0 bases at V and 5 bases at J, leaving 10 bases unmatched. The CDR3 is 17 amino acids. CDR3 loop: CATSRENLAEQNNEQFF. As DNA, the CDR3 is TGTGCCACCAGCAGAGAAAACCTAGCGGAACAAAACAATGAGCAGTTCTTC.

Turning to this clone: The sample has other DNA sequences that encode this CDR3 too. The DNA for the CDR3 is TGCGCCAGCAGCTTGGGGGACAGGGTATACGAGCAGTACTTC. It yields the protein CASSLGDRVYEQYF. The V call is TRBV5-1, the J call TRBJ2-7; 9 positions agree with TRBD1. Germline values: CDR1 SGHRS, CDR2 YFSETQ. The ends lost 0 bases at V and 4 bases at J; junction bases unmatched: 2. The CDR3 runs 14 residues.

The V call is TRBV9, the J call TRBJ1-1; 7 bases map to TRBD1. The length of the CDR3 is 15 residues. J was trimmed by 1 base and V by 4 bases; bases with no gene match: 7. The germline V gene has CDR1 SGDLS and CDR2 YYNGEE. CDR3: CASSPKGATNTEAFF. The CDR3 DNA sequence: TGTGCCAGCAGCCCTAAGGGGGCAACGAACACTGAAGCTTTCTTT.

The chain uses TRBV30 and TRBJ2-7, with 7 bases lining up with TRBD1. Germline loops: CDR1 GTSNPN, CDR2 SVGIG (reference sequence). With 4 bases clipped from V and 4 bases from J, the junction kept 4 bases outside the gene matches. CDR3 length: 12 residues. DNA of the CDR3: TGTGCCTGGACCACAGGGGAATACGAGCAGTACTTC. Residues: CAWTTGEYEQYF.

This clone was observed a single time. This chain uses TRBV2 with TRBJ2-3, with D perhaps matching TRBD2 (6 bases). This CDR3 has 15 residues. Germline CDR1 SNHLY, CDR2 FYNNEI. The V gene lost 3 bases and the J gene lost 2 bases, with 12 bases spanning the gap. CDR3 loop: CASSDDRDSTDTQYF. CDR3 coding DNA: TGTGCCAGCAGTGACGATCGGGACTCCACAGATACGCAGTATTTT.

The chain is built from TRBV7-9 and TRBJ2-5; TRBD1 agrees at 9 bases. From germline, CDR1 is SEHNR and CDR2 FQNEAQ (reference sequence). V shed 1 base and J 0 bases; nucleotides not matched to a gene: 3. The length of the CDR3 is 16 residues. CDR3 coding DNA: TGTGCCAGCAGCTTAGGGACAGGGGACTACCAAGAGACCCAGTACTTC. This encodes CASSLGTGDYQETQYF.

The V and J genes are TRBV28 and TRBJ1-2; no clear D. The germline V gene has CDR1 MDHEN and CDR2 SYDVKM. The CDR3 contains 11 residues. Trimming cost V 6 bases and J 5 bases, with 7 bases left between them. The DNA for the CDR3 is TGTGCCAGCAGGCGTCTATATGGCTACACCTTC. Translated, it gives CASRRLYGYTF.